A single sample gave rise to the 32 T cell receptor beta chains below, sequenced in a study of shared T cell receptors in the human thymus. Assay used: immunoSEQ multiplex PCR; TCRdb lists only in-frame clones, some missing. The table includes hundreds of thousands of clones, approximately 85% detected once. These records were also assigned to another study, of human thymus T cells.

The sequencing input was thymocytes. The receptors originated from a girl under three years old with a congenital heart defect.

The rearrangement joins TRBV27 to TRBJ1-1; D unresolved. The germline gives CDR1 MNHEY, CDR2 SMNVEV (reference sequence). Between the trimmed V and J ends, which lost 4 bases and 5 bases, there was a span of 11 bases. The CDR3 contains 13 residues. The DNA for the CDR3 is TGTGCCAGCAGTTACGGGGTCGTAACTGAAGCTTTCTTT. This sequence encodes CASSYGVVTEAFF.

The J gene is TRBJ1-1, the V gene TRBV5-5; the match to TRBD1 covers 8 bases. The CDR3 sequence is 17 residues long. The trim removed 1 base at V and 4 bases at J, leaving 12 bases unmatched. CDR1 and CDR2 (germline): SGHKS, YYEKEE (reference sequence). For the CDR3, the DNA is TGTGCCAGCAGCTTGCCCGGACAGGGTGTGTGGGGCACTGAAGCTTTCTTT. This translates into CASSLPGQGVWGTEAFF.

This sequence joins TRBV4-1 and TRBJ1-3; D not certain. The ends were cut back, 0 bases at V and 0 bases at J, with 6 bases in the middle. Germline CDR1 reads MGHRA; CDR2 reads YSYEKL. This CDR3 spans 15 amino acids. CDR3 sequence (DNA): TGCGCCAGCAGCCAAGATCTTAGCTCTGGAAACACCATATATTTT. This codes for CASSQDLSSGNTIYF.

The rearrangement joins TRBV15 to TRBJ1-2, with D possibly TRBD1 on 5 matching bases. Germline assignment: CDR1 LNHNV and CDR2 YYDKDF (reference sequence). V dropped 2 bases and J dropped 1 base, with 20 bases sitting between them. The CDR3 has 18 residues. This CDR3 is CATSRLTGWGTFNYGYTF. For the CDR3, the DNA is TGTGCCACCAGCAGACTAACAGGATGGGGGACTTTTAACTATGGCTACACCTTC.

The V call is TRBV6-1, the J call TRBJ1-1; TRBD1 agrees at 7 bases. CDR3 size: 19 residues. Looked up from germline, CDR1 is MNHNS and CDR2 is SASEGT. V lost 8 bases and J lost 3; bases outside the gene matches: 24. Here the CDR3 reads CASGGSGGHNPGSDTEAFF. CDR3 bases: TGTGCCAGCGGTGGGTCAGGGGGTCACAATCCGGGTTCTGACACTGAAGCTTTCTTT.

The chain employs TRBV5-1 and TRBJ2-3, with 8 nucleotides matching TRBD2. Trimming removed 2 bases from V and 2 bases from J; junction bases left unmatched: 10. Germline V gene sequence: CDR1 SGHRS, CDR2 YFSETQ. The length of the CDR3 is 17 residues. This CDR3 is CASSFNGRGKPTDTQYF. DNA of the CDR3: TGCGCCAGCAGCTTTAACGGGAGGGGAAAACCCACAGATACGCAGTATTTT.

J is TRBJ2-7 and V is TRBV15, with a weak D call TRBD1 (5 bases). V was shortened by 2 bases and J by 2 bases, with 10 bases between the two germline ends. Germline V gene sequence: CDR1 LNHNV, CDR2 YYDKDF (reference sequence). This CDR3 spans 14 amino acids. The CDR3 loop is CATSRKDTPYEQYF. CDR3 DNA: TGTGCCACCAGCAGAAAGGACACACCCTACGAGCAGTACTTC.

The J gene is TRBJ1-1, the V gene TRBV14; D ambiguous. The CDR3 loop spans 12 amino acids. Germline V CDR1 and CDR2: SGHDN, FVKESK. Trimming cost V 5 bases and J 7 bases, with 11 bases left between them. CDR3 DNA sequence: TGTGCCAGCAGCTCCCAGGTCGGTGAAGCTTTCTTT. Its translation is CASSSQVGEAFF.

This clone was found a few times. The V gene is TRBV5-6, the J gene TRBJ1-4; TRBD1 might be the D (6 bases). Per germline, CDR1 SGHDT and CDR2 YYEEEE. Trimming removed 4 bases from V and 8 bases from J, with 15 bases in between. The CDR3 sequence is 14 residues long. CDR3 sequence reads: CASSGRDRREKLFF. CDR3 DNA sequence: TGTGCCAGCAGCGGGCGAGACAGGCGGGAAAAACTGTTTTTT.

The chain carries TRBV5-1 and TRBJ2-5, with unresolved D. Germline-derived CDR1 and CDR2 are SGHRS and YFSETQ. The CDR3 sequence is 12 residues long. Trimming cost V 2 bases and J 2 bases, with 4 bases left between them. The CDR3 here is CASSFVQETQYF. The CDR3 nucleotides are TGCGCCAGCAGCTTCGTACAAGAGACCCAGTACTTC.

The chain carries TRBV27 and TRBJ2-7, with 7 bases lining up with TRBD1. The germline CDR1 and CDR2 sequences are MNHEY and SMNVEV (reference sequence). This CDR3 has 15 residues. J gave up 0 bases and V 3 bases, and 5 bases lay outside the gene matches. DNA for the CDR3: TGTGCCAGCAGTTTTGGAGACAGGGTCTCCTACGAGCAGTACTTC. Protein: CASSFGDRVSYEQYF.

The chain carries TRBV7-9 and TRBJ2-5; 8 nucleotides match TRBD1. V gave up 1 base and J gave up 3 bases; unmatched junction bases: 1. Germline lookup yields CDR1 SEHNR and CDR2 FQNEAQ (reference sequence). The length of the CDR3 is 14 residues. CDR3 amino acids: CASSLVTGEETQYF. CDR3 DNA sequence: TGTGCCAGCAGCTTAGTGACAGGGGAAGAGACCCAGTACTTC. The entire variable domain, with the rest obtained from reference TRBV7-9 and TRBJ2-5, is as follows: DTGVSQNPRHKITKRGQNVTFRCDPISEHNRLYWYRQTLGQGPEFLTYFQNEAQLEKSRLLSDRFSAERPKGSFSTLEIQRTEQGDSAMYLCASSLVTGEETQYFGPGTRLLVL.

The chain recombines TRBV5-1 with TRBJ2-5, with 9 bases lining up with TRBD1. The DNA end lines up better with TRBJ2-7; the J call may be wrong. Germline V gene sequence: CDR1 SGHRS, CDR2 YFSETQ. The CDR3 spans 21 residues. CDR3 bases: TGCGCCAGCAGCTTAATGACTGTCCGGGACAGGGCGAACAAAAGCTCCTACGAGCAGTACTTC. Residues: CASSLMTVRDRANKSSYEQYF.

The chain has TRBV10-3 and TRBJ1-6, with 7 bases that match TRBD1. Germline CDR1 is ENHRY and CDR2 is SYGVKD. V shed 5 bases and J 9 bases; nucleotides not matched to a gene: 7. The length of the CDR3 is 14 residues. CDR3 nucleotides: TGTGCCATCAGTCCAGGGGGAAAATCTTCACCCCTCCACTTT. This gives the protein CAISPGGKSSPLHF.

In its sample, this clone was seen once. The chain's CDR3 is CASGPALGSGGPEGETQYF. CDR3 nucleotide sequence: TGTGCTAGTGGCCCCGCCTTGGGTAGCGGGGGGCCTGAGGGAGAGACCCAGTACTTC. V gene TRBV12-5 combines with J gene TRBJ2-5; 10 bases agree with TRBD2. In germline, CDR1 is LGHNT, CDR2 FRNRAP. J was trimmed by 4 bases and V by 6 bases; bases with no gene match: 20. This CDR3 comprises 19 residues.

This clone was detected once. This sequence joins TRBV6-5 and TRBJ1-5; maybe TRBD1 (6 bases). The germline gives CDR1 MNHEY, CDR2 SVGAGI. The CDR3 contains 15 residues. Trimming took off 6 bases at V and 2 bases at J, with 14 bases between the two ends. The DNA of the CDR3 is TGTGCCAGCAGCAGAAGGGGGTCGGGCAATCAGCCCCAGCATTTT. Translated, it gives CASSRRGSGNQPQHF.

DNA of the CDR3: TGCGCCAGCAGCTCTGGGACAGTGAACACCGGGGAGCTGTTTTTT. Translated, it gives CASSSGTVNTGELFF. The V and J genes are TRBV5-1 and TRBJ2-2, with 7 bases identical to TRBD1. Germline lookup yields CDR1 SGHRS and CDR2 YFSETQ. The V gene end was trimmed by 3 bases and the J gene end by 1 base; junction bases not matched to a gene: 3. The CDR3 spans 15 residues. Full variable domain (rest looked up from reference TRBV5-1 and TRBJ2-2): KAGVTQTPRYLIKTRGQQVTLSCSPISGHRSVSWYQQTPGQGLQFLFEYFSETQRNKGNFPGRFSGRQFSNSRSEMNVSTLELGDSALYLCASSSGTVNTGELFFGEGSRLTVL.

V is TRBV9 and J is TRBJ1-1, with 7 positions matching TRBD1. The CDR3 sequence is 15 residues long. In germline, CDR1 is SGDLS, CDR2 YYNGEE. With 3 bases clipped from V and 2 bases from J, the junction kept 7 bases outside the gene matches. The CDR3: CASSAMGQQNTEAFF. In DNA form, the CDR3 reads TGTGCCAGCAGCGCCATGGGACAGCAAAACACTGAAGCTTTCTTT.

The CDR3 loop reads CASSLRLPDPGQGLYPSYEQYF. In DNA, the CDR3 is TGTGCCAGCAGTTTAAGGTTGCCCGACCCGGGACAGGGCCTTTACCCCTCTTACGAGCAGTACTTC. V usage is TRBV27 and J usage is TRBJ2-7; 9 bases agree with TRBD1. There are 22 residues in the CDR3. The J segment lost 4 bases and the V segment lost 2 bases, leaving 27 bases of the junction unmatched. Germline values: CDR1 MNHEY, CDR2 SMNVEV (reference sequence).

This rearrangement joins TRBV10-1 to TRBJ1-1; D is unresolved. V lost 0 bases, J lost 5 bases, and 10 bases lay in between. Germline V lookup: CDR1 WNHNN, CDR2 SYGVQD (reference sequence). This CDR3 spans 14 amino acids. The chain's CDR3 is CASSESIEGTEAFF. The CDR3 nucleotides are TGCGCCAGCAGTGAGTCTATTGAGGGAACTGAAGCTTTCTTT.

Here the CDR3 DNA reads TGTGCCAGCAGGGCGGCGGGGGTTGCCCACTCCTACGAGCAGTACTTC. Translating it yields CASRAAGVAHSYEQYF. This chain uses TRBV2 with TRBJ2-7; 7 bases fit TRBD2. Germline trimming cut 6 bases from V and 0 bases from J; bases unmatched to any gene: 11. In germline, CDR1 is SNHLY, CDR2 FYNNEI. The CDR3 is made up of 16 amino acids.

This clone was seen more than once but under ten times. The V gene is TRBV13, the J gene TRBJ1-2; TRBD1 aligns across 8 bases. The germline CDR1 and CDR2 sequences are PRHDT and FYEKMQ (reference sequence). The CDR3 consists of 13 residues. V dropped 5 bases and J dropped 7; count of bases not matched to a gene: 6. DNA for the CDR3: TGTGCCAGCAGCACCGACAGGGGTGGTGGCTACACCTTC. Protein: CASSTDRGGGYTF.

The chain is built from TRBV12-5 and TRBJ2-1; 9 nucleotides align to TRBD1. Losses at the gene ends were 1 base for V and 1 base for J; bases not matched to a gene: 14. Germline V CDR1 and CDR2: LGHNT, FRNRAP. This CDR3 is built from 20 residues. The CDR3 protein is CASGLDPGQGPIRSYNEQFF. The CDR3 DNA sequence: TGTGCTAGTGGTTTGGACCCGGGACAGGGCCCAATCCGTTCCTACAATGAGCAGTTCTTC.

The rearrangement links TRBV11-2 to TRBJ1-6; no reliable D call. V lost 4 bases, J lost 5 bases, and 21 bases lay in between. The germline V gene has CDR1 SGHAT and CDR2 FQNNGV. This CDR3 region has 18 residues. CDR3 loop: CASSSCGHSYPHNSPLHF. DNA for the CDR3: TGTGCCAGCAGCTCTTGCGGCCATTCCTACCCCCATAATTCACCCCTCCACTTT.

This rearrangement joins TRBV5-1 to TRBJ1-6, with TRBD1 matching 7 bases. CDR3 size: 15 residues. Germline lookup yields CDR1 SGHRS and CDR2 YFSETQ. V lost 2 bases to trimming and J lost 9 bases; unmatched junction nucleotides: 8. CDR3 coding DNA: TGCGCCAGCAGCTTCGGTGACAGGGAGGCTTCACCCCTCCACTTT. This codes for CASSFGDREASPLHF.

The V and J genes are TRBV5-8 and TRBJ2-7, with 7 positions matching TRBD2. The CDR3 contains 12 residues. V lost 4 bases to trimming and J lost 4 bases; unmatched junction nucleotides: 2. CDR1 and CDR2 (germline): SGHTS, YDEGEE. CDR3 loop: CASSREVYEQYF. CDR3 sequence (DNA): TGTGCCAGCAGCCGGGAGGTTTACGAGCAGTACTTC.

The gene calls are TRBV6-5 and TRBJ1-6; 7 bases agree with TRBD1. Trimming took 2 bases from V and 17 from J; bases not matched to a gene: 6. The CDR3 length is 12 residues. Germline loops: CDR1 MNHEY, CDR2 SVGAGI. CDR3 DNA: TGTGCCAGCAGTTACCAGGGGGATGAAGTCCACTTT. This encodes CASSYQGDEVHF.

The V gene is TRBV6-6, the J gene TRBJ1-6; D is undetermined. V lost 2 bases, J lost 7 bases, and 15 bases lay in between. From germline, CDR1 is MNHNY and CDR2 SVGAGI (reference sequence). The CDR3 runs 16 residues. The CDR3 reads CASSYRVSCGNSPLHF. The CDR3 coding sequence is TGTGCCAGCAGTTACCGGGTTTCATGCGGAAATTCACCCCTCCACTTT.

With regard to this clone: At one boundary the junction diverges from the germline segment, which might be a read error. The sample holds other DNA sequences that translate to the same CDR3. The V gene is TRBV28, the J gene TRBJ1-6; 7 bases map to TRBD1. Germline loops: CDR1 MDHEN, CDR2 SYDVKM. The CDR3 is made up of 16 amino acids. The CDR3 bases are TGTGCCAGCAGCCTAAACCGGGACAGATATAATTCCCCCCTCCACTTT. Its protein is CASSLNRDRYNSPLHF.

The chain carries TRBV14 and TRBJ1-1; TRBD1 matches 7 bases. This CDR3 contains 15 residues. From germline, CDR1 is SGHDN and CDR2 FVKESK. V was clipped by 4 bases and J by 5 bases; unmatched bases: 10. The CDR3: CASSPRRGAWTEAFF. The CDR3 nucleotides read TGTGCCAGCAGCCCCCGCAGGGGGGCGTGGACTGAAGCTTTCTTT. The full variable domain, rest sourced from reference TRBV14 and TRBJ1-1, is EAGVTQFPSHSVIEKGQTVTLRCDPISGHDNLYWYRRVMGKEIKFLLHFVKESKQDESGMPNNRFLAERTGGTYSTLKVQPAELEDSGVYFCASSPRRGAWTEAFFGQGTRLTVV.

This sequence joins TRBV9 and TRBJ2-7; 14 bases match TRBD2. The CDR3 spans 15 residues. Germline V lookup: CDR1 SGDLS, CDR2 YYNGEE. The V segment lost 4 bases and the J segment 6 bases; nucleotides outside the gene matches: 6. The DNA of the CDR3 is TGTGCCAGCAGCACGGGACTAGCGGGGGTCGCCGAGCAGTACTTC. Its protein is CASSTGLAGVAEQYF.

The chain's CDR3 is CASSSHDRTRFSPLHF. CDR3 sequence (DNA): TGCGCCAGCAGCTCCCATGACAGGACCCGATTTTCACCCCTCCACTTT. J is TRBJ1-6 and V is TRBV5-1, with D possibly matching TRBD1 (6 bases). This CDR3 has 16 residues. Per the germline V gene, CDR1 is SGHRS and CDR2 is YFSETQ. V lost 3 bases to trimming and J lost 9 bases, with 19 bases between them.